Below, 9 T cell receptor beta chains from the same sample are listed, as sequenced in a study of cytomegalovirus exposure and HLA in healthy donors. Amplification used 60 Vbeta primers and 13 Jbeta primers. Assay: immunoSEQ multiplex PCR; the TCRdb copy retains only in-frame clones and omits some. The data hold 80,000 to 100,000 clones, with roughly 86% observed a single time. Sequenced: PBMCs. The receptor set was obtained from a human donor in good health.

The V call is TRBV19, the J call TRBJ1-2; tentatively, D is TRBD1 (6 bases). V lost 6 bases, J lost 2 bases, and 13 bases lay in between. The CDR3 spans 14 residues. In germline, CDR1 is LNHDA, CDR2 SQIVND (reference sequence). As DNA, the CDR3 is TGTGCCAGTAGGACGGGGGGCGCAAACTATGGCTACACCTTC. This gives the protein CASRTGGANYGYTF. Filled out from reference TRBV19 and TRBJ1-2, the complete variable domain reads DGGITQSPKYLFRKEGQNVTLSCEQNLNHDAMYWYRQDPGQGLRLIYYSQIVNDFQKGDIAEGYSVSREKKESFPLTVTSAQKNPTAFYLCASRTGGANYGYTFGSGTRLTVV.

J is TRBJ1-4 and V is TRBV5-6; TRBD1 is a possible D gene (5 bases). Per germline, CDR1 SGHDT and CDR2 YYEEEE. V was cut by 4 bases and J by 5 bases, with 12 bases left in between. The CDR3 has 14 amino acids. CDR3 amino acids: CASSPDRSNEKLFF. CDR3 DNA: TGTGCCAGCAGCCCCGACAGATCAAATGAAAAACTGTTTTTT.

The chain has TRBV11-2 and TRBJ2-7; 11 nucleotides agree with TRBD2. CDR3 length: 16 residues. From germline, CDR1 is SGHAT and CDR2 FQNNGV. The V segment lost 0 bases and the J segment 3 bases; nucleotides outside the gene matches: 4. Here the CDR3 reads CASSLEPSGRIYEQYF. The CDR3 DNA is TGTGCCAGCAGCTTAGAGCCTAGCGGGAGGATCTACGAGCAGTACTTC. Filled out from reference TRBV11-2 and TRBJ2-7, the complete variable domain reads EAGVAQSPRYKIIEKRQSVAFWCNPISGHATLYWYQQILGQGPKLLIQFQNNGVVDDSQLPKDRFSAERLKGVDSTLKIQPAKLEDSAVYLCASSLEPSGRIYEQYFGPGTRLTVT.

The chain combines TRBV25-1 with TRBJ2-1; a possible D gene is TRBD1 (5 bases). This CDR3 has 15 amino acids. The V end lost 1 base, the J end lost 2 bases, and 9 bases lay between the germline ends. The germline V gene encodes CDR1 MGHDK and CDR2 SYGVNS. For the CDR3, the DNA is TGTGCCAGCAGTGAATCAAGGGGTACCTACAATGAGCAGTTCTTC. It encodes CASSESRGTYNEQFF.

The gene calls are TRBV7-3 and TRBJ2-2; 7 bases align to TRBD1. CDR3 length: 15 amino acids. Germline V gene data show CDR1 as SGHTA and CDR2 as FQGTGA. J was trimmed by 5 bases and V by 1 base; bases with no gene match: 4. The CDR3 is CASSLNRGSTGELFF. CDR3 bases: TGTGCCAGCAGCTTAAACAGGGGTAGTACCGGGGAGCTGTTTTTT.

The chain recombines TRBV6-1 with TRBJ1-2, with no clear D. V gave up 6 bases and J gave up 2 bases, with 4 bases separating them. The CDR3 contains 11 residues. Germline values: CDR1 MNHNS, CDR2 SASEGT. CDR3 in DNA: TGTGCCAGCAGCACAAACTATGGCTACACCTTC. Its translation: CASSTNYGYTF.

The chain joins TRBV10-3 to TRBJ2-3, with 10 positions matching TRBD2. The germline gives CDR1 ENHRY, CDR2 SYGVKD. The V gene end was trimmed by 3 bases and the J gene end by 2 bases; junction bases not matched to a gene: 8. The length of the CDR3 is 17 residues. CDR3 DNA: TGTGCCATCAGTGAAGGAAGACTAGCGGGCCCCACAGATACGCAGTATTTT. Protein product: CAISEGRLAGPTDTQYF.

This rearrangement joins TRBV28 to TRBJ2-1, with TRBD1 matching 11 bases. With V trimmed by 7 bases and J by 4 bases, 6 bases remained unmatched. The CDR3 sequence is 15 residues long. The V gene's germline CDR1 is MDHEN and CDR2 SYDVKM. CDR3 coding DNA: TGTGCCAGCACCCTAGGACAGGGGGCTTACAATGAGCAGTTCTTC. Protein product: CASTLGQGAYNEQFF.

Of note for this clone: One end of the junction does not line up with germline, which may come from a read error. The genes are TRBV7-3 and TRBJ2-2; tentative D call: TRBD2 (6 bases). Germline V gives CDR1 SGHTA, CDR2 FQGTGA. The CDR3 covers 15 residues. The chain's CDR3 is CASSPGLQDTGELVF. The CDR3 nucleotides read TGTGCCAGCAGCCCGGGACTCCAAGACACCGGGGAGCTGGTTTTT.